A single sample gave rise to the 28 T cell receptor beta chains below, sequenced in a study of T cell responses to AZD1222 COVID-19 vaccine. The table came from immunoSEQ multiplex PCR; TCRdb's copy has only in-frame clones and leaves some out. Here the sample spans 85,000 to 110,000 clones, 75% to 90% being singletons. Specimen: peripheral blood, collected on day 0 of AZD1222 vaccination. These receptors originate from an adult in good health.

The chain is built from TRBV18 and TRBJ1-5, with D perhaps TRBD1 (5 bases). Deletions cut 4 bases from V and 3 bases from J, with 16 bases between. Germline CDR1 KGHSH, CDR2 LQKENI. The CDR3 has 16 amino acids. CDR3 in DNA: TGTGCCAGCTCACAAGGGACGGGGAGACTCAATCAGCCCCAGCATTTT. It translates to CASSQGTGRLNQPQHF.

The chain couples TRBV5-1 to TRBJ1-2, with D uncertain. V was cut by 3 bases and J by 3 bases, with 9 bases left in between. CDR1 SGHRS and CDR2 YFSETQ come from the germline V gene. The CDR3 has 13 amino acids. In nucleotides, the CDR3 is TGCGCCAGCAGCTCGGGCCCAGACTATGGCTACACCTTC. This codes for CASSSGPDYGYTF.

The chain is built from TRBV7-3 and TRBJ2-5; 9 bases line up with TRBD2. Germline lookup yields CDR1 SGHTA and CDR2 FQGTGA. The CDR3 extends over 16 amino acids. V dropped 3 bases and J dropped 5; count of bases not matched to a gene: 10. CDR3 DNA sequence: TGTGCCAGCAGCTTGACTAGCGGCAGCGGGGGGGAGACCCAGTACTTC. It translates to CASSLTSGSGGETQYF. The full variable domain, its missing parts supplied by reference TRBV7-3 and TRBJ2-5, is GAGVSQTPSNKVTEKGKYVELRCDPISGHTALYWYRQSLGQGPEFLIYFQGTGAADDSGLPNDRFFAVRPEGSVSTLKIQRTERGDSAVYLCASSLTSGSGGETQYFGPGTRLLVL.

The chain combines TRBV6-5 with TRBJ1-1, with TRBD1 matching over 9 bases. V lost 10 bases, J lost 5 bases, and 11 bases stayed unmatched. Germline loops: CDR1 MNHEY, CDR2 SVGAGI. There are 14 residues in the CDR3. The CDR3 nucleotides are TGTGCCACCAATCCCGGGACAGGGAGGACTGAAGCTTTCTTT. Its translation is CATNPGTGRTEAFF.

This clone came up once. This chain links TRBV3-1 (or the pseudogene TRBV3-2) with TRBJ2-7; D not resolved. The ends were cut back, 2 bases at V and 7 bases at J, with 9 bases in the middle. CDR1 and CDR2 (germline): LGHDT, YNNKEL (reference sequence). The CDR3 runs to 12 residues. The CDR3 region is CASSQRSLEQYF. The DNA of the CDR3 is TGTGCCAGCAGCCAACGGTCACTTGAGCAGTACTTC.

J is TRBJ2-1 and V is TRBV6-5; 8 bases line up with TRBD2. Germline lookup yields CDR1 MNHEY and CDR2 SVGAGI. The CDR3 is made up of 14 amino acids. Trimming removed 6 bases from V and 5 bases from J; junction bases left unmatched: 6. The CDR3 region is CASRNSGMNNEQFF. The DNA for the CDR3 is TGTGCCAGCAGGAATAGCGGGATGAACAATGAGCAGTTCTTC.

The chain employs TRBV5-1 and TRBJ2-7; D gene uncertain. V shed 5 bases and J shed 6 bases, with 18 bases lying between them. The germline V gene encodes CDR1 SGHRS and CDR2 YFSETQ. The CDR3 loop spans 14 amino acids. CDR3 in DNA: TGCGCCAGCAGTTATTCCCCGGACCGAAGCGAGCAGTACTTC. Its protein product is CASSYSPDRSEQYF.

The V and J genes are TRBV4-1 and TRBJ1-4; D is perhaps TRBD1 (5 bases). Germline V gene data show CDR1 as MGHRA and CDR2 as YSYEKL. V was pared by 4 bases and J by 3 bases, with 6 bases between. This CDR3 is 13 amino acids long. The CDR3 here is CASSPTANEKLFF. The CDR3 DNA sequence: TGCGCCAGCAGCCCGACAGCTAATGAAAAACTGTTTTTT.

The V gene is TRBV19, the J gene TRBJ2-1, with 9 bases aligning to TRBD1. The CDR3 is 15 residues long. The trim removed 5 bases at V and 7 bases at J, leaving 9 bases unmatched. Germline-derived CDR1 and CDR2 are LNHDA and SQIVND (reference sequence). CDR3 nucleotides: TGTGCCAGTAGTCTTCGGACAGGGGCGCGTAATGAGCAGTTCTTC. Translation: CASSLRTGARNEQFF.

J is TRBJ2-2 and V is TRBV12-3 or TRBV12-4; D not certain. The CDR3 length is 12 residues. V lost 5 bases and J lost 5, with 6 bases in between. The CDR3 nucleotides are TGTGCCAGCAGTCCTCTTACCGGGGAGCTGTTTTTT. Protein sequence: CASSPLTGELFF.

A remark on this clone: Its ends do not fully match the called genes, so a read error is possible. The rearrangement uses TRBV6-5 and TRBJ1-6, with 7 positions matching TRBD1. The CDR3 sequence is 14 residues long. Per germline, CDR1 MNHEY and CDR2 SVGAGI. The CDR3 here is CASSTQGYSSPLHF. The CDR3 DNA follows: TGTGCCAGCAGTACACAGGGGTATAGTTCACCCCTCCACTTT.

V usage is TRBV6-2 or TRBV6-3 and J usage is TRBJ1-5; 7 bases are shared with TRBD1. V lost 2 bases and J lost 0; bases outside the gene matches: 7. This CDR3 is built from 17 residues. Germline V gene sequence: CDR1 MNHEY, CDR2 SVGEGT. The CDR3 coding sequence is TGTGCCAGCAGTTACCTCCCGGGACAGCTTAGCAATCAGCCCCAGCATTTT. Protein sequence: CASSYLPGQLSNQPQHF.

V usage is TRBV6-5 and J usage is TRBJ1-5, with D tentatively TRBD1 (6 bases). The CDR3 loop spans 13 amino acids. Germline assignment: CDR1 MNHEY and CDR2 SVGAGI. V was pared by 8 bases and J by 7 bases, with 15 bases between. The CDR3 reads CASLGGLEQPQHF. In nucleotides, the CDR3 is TGTGCCAGCCTAGGGGGATTGGAGCAGCCCCAGCATTTT.

CDR3 sequence reads: CASSKTGGYGYTF. CDR3 nucleotide sequence: TGTGCCAGCAGCAAAACAGGGGGGTATGGCTACACCTTC. J is TRBJ1-2 and V is TRBV6-5, with 8 bases aligning to TRBD1. The trim removed 6 bases at V and 5 bases at J, leaving 5 bases unmatched. Germline values: CDR1 MNHEY, CDR2 SVGAGI. The CDR3 length is 13 residues.

This sequence joins TRBV20-1 and TRBJ1-1; perhaps TRBD1 as D (6 bases). Germline V gene lookup returns CDR1 DFQATT and CDR2 SNEGSKA (reference sequence). The CDR3 spans 10 residues. V lost 7 bases to trimming and J lost 6 bases, with 9 bases between them. The CDR3 sequence: CSVGTPEAFF. CDR3 in DNA: TGCAGTGTGGGGACACCTGAAGCTTTCTTT.

This clone was seen a single time. The chain employs TRBV12-3 or TRBV12-4 and TRBJ2-7; a weak D match, TRBD2 (6 bases). The CDR3 extends over 13 amino acids. The ends were cut back, 3 bases at V and 4 bases at J, with 10 bases in the middle. CDR3: CASSLEGPYEQYF. CDR3 nucleotide sequence: TGTGCCAGCAGTTTGGAGGGACCTTACGAGCAGTACTTC.

The V call is TRBV18, the J call TRBJ2-2; 9 nucleotides line up with TRBD2. V dropped 4 bases and J dropped 2; count of bases not matched to a gene: 5. The CDR3 contains 16 residues. Germline V gene lookup returns CDR1 KGHSH and CDR2 LQKENI. DNA for the CDR3: TGTGCCAGCTCACTTGTAGCGGGAGTAAACACCGGGGAGCTGTTTTTT. Its translation is CASSLVAGVNTGELFF.

The chain couples TRBV27 to TRBJ2-2; D is possibly TRBD2 (5 bases). The CDR3 extends over 12 amino acids. Germline V gene lookup returns CDR1 MNHEY and CDR2 SMNVEV (reference sequence). V shed 2 bases and J shed 8 bases, with 6 bases lying between them. CDR3 in amino acids: CASSLRGGELFF. CDR3 in DNA: TGTGCCAGCAGTTTACGGGGAGGGGAGCTGTTTTTT.

This clone was recorded once. The gene calls are TRBV11-3 and TRBJ1-1, with D perhaps matching TRBD1 (5 bases). The V gene lost 5 bases and the J gene lost 2 bases, with 12 bases spanning the gap. The CDR3 extends over 14 amino acids. Germline CDR1 is SGHNT and CDR2 is YENEEA. The DNA of the CDR3 is TGTGCCAGCAGCCAGTCCGGGGCTAACACTGAAGCTTTCTTT. Encoded protein: CASSQSGANTEAFF.

This clone was picked up one time. The J gene is TRBJ1-2, the V gene TRBV21-1. TRBV21-1 is flagged as a pseudogene. The CDR3 covers 14 residues. CDR3 sequence reads: CASSKGAGHYGYTF. Here the CDR3 DNA reads TGTGCCAGCAGCAAAGGTGCGGGGCACTATGGCTACACCTTC.

This chain uses TRBV2 with TRBJ2-3; no firm D call. Trimming pared 3 bases from V and 2 bases from J, leaving 9 bases between. CDR1 SNHLY and CDR2 FYNNEI come from the germline V gene. The CDR3 loop spans 14 amino acids. The chain's CDR3 is CASSELVDTDTQYF. The CDR3 DNA reads as TGTGCCAGCAGTGAGTTGGTGGACACAGATACGCAGTATTTT.

The chain couples TRBV28 to TRBJ1-2; 8 bases map to TRBD1. V lost 7 bases to trimming and J lost 7 bases; unmatched junction nucleotides: 8. This CDR3 region has 13 residues. The germline V gene encodes CDR1 MDHEN and CDR2 SYDVKM. The CDR3 bases are TGTGCCAGCACCTCGACAGGGGATAGTGGCTACACCTTC. This encodes CASTSTGDSGYTF.

The V gene is TRBV27, the J gene TRBJ2-1, with 9 bases that match TRBD2. V lost 7 bases and J lost 6; bases outside the gene matches: 4. Per the germline V gene, CDR1 is MNHEY and CDR2 is SMNVEV (reference sequence). CDR3 length: 13 amino acids. Here the CDR3 reads CASTVTSGNEQFF. DNA for the CDR3: TGTGCCAGCACCGTGACTAGCGGCAATGAGCAGTTCTTC.

This chain links TRBV7-8 with TRBJ2-7; TRBD2 matches 7 bases. J was trimmed by 4 bases and V by 5 bases; bases with no gene match: 2. Looked up from germline, CDR1 is SGHVS and CDR2 is FQNEAQ. This CDR3 region has 12 residues. CDR3 residues: CASSGGGYEQYF. The CDR3, as DNA: TGTGCCAGCAGCGGGGGGGGATACGAGCAGTACTTC.

V gene TRBV2 combines with J gene TRBJ1-5; tentatively, D is TRBD1 (6 bases). Trimming shortened V by 3 bases and J by 10 bases, and 10 bases separated the two germline ends. This CDR3 contains 12 residues. In germline, CDR1 is SNHLY, CDR2 FYNNEI. The chain's CDR3 is CASSDEGGPQHF. CDR3 in DNA: TGTGCCAGCAGTGACGAAGGGGGACCCCAGCATTTT.

CDR3 in DNA: TGTGCTAGTAGTCCTTCTCAGCCCCAGCATTTT. It translates to CASSPSQPQHF. This chain uses TRBV12-5 with TRBJ1-5; D gene uncertain. The CDR3 has 11 amino acids. Germline V gene lookup returns CDR1 LGHNT and CDR2 FRNRAP. V shed 8 bases and J shed 6 bases, with 8 bases lying between them.

A few counts support this clone. The chain has TRBV24-1 and TRBJ1-2; 10 nucleotides match TRBD1. There are 14 residues in the CDR3. The V gene's germline CDR1 is KGHDR and CDR2 SFDVKD. Trimming at V came to 5 bases and at J to 6 bases, leaving 5 bases not matched to a gene. The DNA of the CDR3 is TGTGCCACCAGTGCCGGACAGGGGGAGGATGGCTACACCTTC. It translates to CATSAGQGEDGYTF.

The V gene is TRBV19, the J gene TRBJ1-5; no reliable D call. V was shortened by 3 bases and J by 5 bases, with 8 bases between the two germline ends. Germline CDR1 LNHDA, CDR2 SQIVND (reference sequence). This CDR3 is built from 13 residues. CDR3 DNA: TGTGCCAGTAGTATTGGTCTGGATCAGCCCCAGCATTTT. Protein: CASSIGLDQPQHF.